The 30 T cell receptor beta chains below come from one sample, sequenced in a study of T cell changes during pregnancy in multiple sclerosis. Assay used: immunoSEQ multiplex PCR; TCRdb lists only in-frame clones, some missing. The table has more than 45,000 clones, 88% seen once. The source material was CD4+ T cells from peripheral blood mononuclear cells, sampled in the second trimester of pregnancy. The source is a female donor with multiple sclerosis, enrolled in a pregnancy study.

This clone showed up just a few times. This rearrangement joins TRBV30 to TRBJ1-2; 7 nucleotides match TRBD1. Germline trimming cut 3 bases from V and 3 bases from J; bases unmatched to any gene: 4. The V gene's germline CDR1 is GTSNPN and CDR2 SVGIG (reference sequence). CDR3 length: 13 residues. The chain's CDR3 is CAWSQGTDYGYTF. In nucleotides, the CDR3 is TGTGCCTGGAGCCAAGGGACAGACTATGGCTACACCTTC.

The gene calls are TRBV29-1 and TRBJ1-4; 8 bases line up with TRBD1. CDR3 length: 13 amino acids. Looked up from germline, CDR1 is SQVTM and CDR2 is ANQGSEA. V shed 3 bases, J shed 8 bases, and the junction held 5 bases outside the gene matches. The CDR3 spells CSVEGQEEEKLFF. CDR3 DNA: TGCAGCGTTGAGGGACAGGAAGAAGAAAAACTGTTTTTT.

The chain joins TRBV6-5 to TRBJ1-3; no definite D call. The ends were cut back, 3 bases at V and 2 bases at J, with 14 bases in the middle. The germline V gene encodes CDR1 MNHEY and CDR2 SVGAGI. The CDR3 is 16 amino acids. The CDR3 sequence: CASSYLRGSAGNTIYF. The DNA of the CDR3 is TGTGCCAGCAGTTATCTTCGGGGTTCGGCTGGAAACACCATATATTTT.

Only a few counts were recorded for this clone. The rearrangement links TRBV6-5 to TRBJ2-1, with D possibly being TRBD1 (6 bases). The V gene's germline CDR1 is MNHEY and CDR2 SVGAGI. The CDR3 is made up of 14 amino acids. Trimming shortened V by 5 bases and J by 3 bases, and 11 bases separated the two germline ends. The CDR3 nucleotides are TGTGCCAGCAGTCTGGCAGGGGTCTACAATGAGCAGTTCTTC. Protein sequence: CASSLAGVYNEQFF.

The gene calls are TRBV30 and TRBJ1-3, with 7 bases identical to TRBD1. V shed 3 bases, J shed 4 bases, and the junction held 6 bases outside the gene matches. Germline values: CDR1 GTSNPN, CDR2 SVGIG (reference sequence). The CDR3 spans 14 residues. CDR3 in amino acids: CAWSSWDRGNTIYF. DNA of the CDR3: TGTGCCTGGAGCTCGTGGGACAGAGGAAACACCATATATTTT.

V gene TRBV21-1 combines with J gene TRBJ2-7; the table's D call TRBD2 went unverified against the DNA. TRBV21-1 is flagged as a pseudogene. This CDR3 has 15 amino acids. The DNA of the CDR3 is TGTGCCAGCAGCAACATGGTAGCGGGTGCCTACGAGCAGTACTTC. Residues: CASSNMVAGAYEQYF.

The rearrangement links TRBV7-2 to TRBJ2-7, with 8 bases fitting TRBD2. The CDR3 runs to 16 residues. CDR1 and CDR2 (germline): SGHTA, FQGNSA. Trimming cost V 0 bases and J 3 bases; bases outside gene matches: 7. CDR3 sequence reads: CASSLALAGPFYEQYF. The DNA for the CDR3 is TGTGCCAGCAGCTTAGCCCTAGCGGGCCCGTTCTACGAGCAGTACTTC.

V gene TRBV5-1 combines with J gene TRBJ2-7, with 9 bases aligning to TRBD2. Germline trimming cut 0 bases from V and 3 bases from J; bases unmatched to any gene: 4. The CDR3 loop spans 15 amino acids. Germline CDR1 reads SGHRS; CDR2 reads YFSETQ. The CDR3 reads CASSLGSGGNYEQYF. The CDR3 DNA reads as TGCGCCAGCAGCTTGGGAAGCGGGGGGAACTACGAGCAGTACTTC.

The chain recombines TRBV30 with TRBJ2-6; D is undetermined. The CDR3 loop spans 15 amino acids. V was shortened by 0 bases and J by 0 bases, with 6 bases between the two germline ends. Germline values: CDR1 GTSNPN, CDR2 SVGIG (reference sequence). The CDR3 loop reads CAWSVRSSGANVLTF. CDR3 nucleotides: TGTGCCTGGAGTGTACGGAGCTCTGGGGCCAACGTCCTGACTTTC.

As concerns this clone: Other DNA sequences of this sample code for an identical CDR3. This rearrangement joins TRBV9 to TRBJ1-5, with D tentatively TRBD1 (6 bases). The CDR3 runs to 14 residues. Germline V lookup: CDR1 SGDLS, CDR2 YYNGEE. The V and J ends lost 4 bases and 1 base respectively, with 9 bases between them. CDR3 region: CASSLGTSNQPQHF. CDR3 bases: TGTGCCAGCAGCTTAGGGACAAGCAATCAGCCCCAGCATTTT.

The J gene is TRBJ2-1, the V gene TRBV19, with 7 positions matching TRBD1. CDR3 size: 12 residues. Trimming at V came to 9 bases and at J to 8 bases, leaving 7 bases not matched to a gene. Germline V gene lookup returns CDR1 LNHDA and CDR2 SQIVND (reference sequence). The CDR3 DNA reads TGTGCCAGCACACAGGGGTTCGATGAGCAGTTCTTC. Protein: CASTQGFDEQFF.

This clone was detected once. The genes are TRBV6-6 and TRBJ2-6; TRBD2 agrees at 12 bases. V was pared by 9 bases and J by 3 bases, with 3 bases of the junction left unmatched. Germline V lookup: CDR1 MNHNY, CDR2 SVGAGI (reference sequence). The CDR3 sequence is 15 residues long. CDR3 nucleotides: TGTGCCAGTCGACTAGCGGGAGTTGGGGCCAACGTCCTGACTTTC. Protein sequence: CASRLAGVGANVLTF.

The V and J genes are TRBV7-3 and TRBJ1-1; unclear D gene. This CDR3 region has 14 residues. Trimming stripped 2 bases from V and 4 bases from J, with 11 bases between. Germline V gives CDR1 SGHTA, CDR2 FQGTGA. CDR3 nucleotide sequence: TGTGCCAGCAGCTTATCCCCGGGGAGCACTGAAGCTTTCTTT. It codes for CASSLSPGSTEAFF.

The CDR3, as DNA: TGTGCCAGCAGACCTCGACAGGGGGAGCAGTACTTC. Amino acids: CASRPRQGEQYF. The chain has TRBV6-6 and TRBJ2-7; 8 bases align to TRBD1. Germline CDR1 is MNHNY and CDR2 is SVGAGI (reference sequence). The CDR3 covers 12 residues. Trimming cost V 6 bases and J 7 bases; bases outside gene matches: 5.

The rearrangement uses TRBV30 and TRBJ1-2; 7 bases align to TRBD1. The V gene end was trimmed by 5 bases and the J gene end by 4 bases; junction bases not matched to a gene: 13. This CDR3 contains 15 residues. CDR1 is GTSNPN and CDR2 is SVGIG in the germline V gene (reference sequence). CDR3 DNA sequence: TGTGCCTGGCAGGGACAGACCTTAATTCCCTATGGCTACACCTTC. Its protein product is CAWQGQTLIPYGYTF.

The table lists this clone with a count of one. The chain recombines TRBV21-1 with TRBJ2-3; the table's D call, TRBD2, has no DNA check behind it. TRBV21-1 is deemed a pseudogene. The CDR3 length is 19 residues. The CDR3 reads CASSNRVLLAADGADTQYF. DNA of the CDR3: TGTGCCAGCAGCAATAGGGTCCTGCTAGCGGCGGATGGTGCAGATACGCAGTATTTT.

The chain combines TRBV5-1 with TRBJ2-2; 9 bases map to TRBD2. Losses at the gene ends were 4 bases for V and 8 bases for J; bases not matched to a gene: 9. The CDR3 is 15 residues long. Germline V gene sequence: CDR1 SGHRS, CDR2 YFSETQ. The CDR3 here is CASSLGTSKSGELFF. CDR3 sequence (DNA): TGCGCCAGCAGCCTCGGGACTAGCAAGTCGGGGGAGCTGTTTTTT.

Ten or more counts support this clone. CDR3 DNA sequence: TGTGCCAGCAACGACTACTACGAGCAGTACTTC. This sequence encodes CASNDYYEQYF. The J gene is TRBJ2-7, the V gene TRBV6-1, with D tentatively TRBD2 (5 bases). The CDR3 covers 11 residues. The V gene lost 7 bases and the J gene lost 3 bases, with 7 bases spanning the gap. The germline V gene encodes CDR1 MNHNS and CDR2 SASEGT.

This clone was counted a single time. V gene TRBV5-1 combines with J gene TRBJ2-7; 7 nucleotides match TRBD1. The V and J ends lost 5 bases and 5 bases, in that order; junction bases with no gene match: 7. Germline CDR1 SGHRS, CDR2 YFSETQ. The CDR3 contains 13 residues. The CDR3 here is CASRADRANEQYF. The CDR3 DNA is TGCGCCAGCAGAGCCGACAGGGCAAACGAGCAGTACTTC. The whole variable domain, filled in from reference TRBV5-1 and TRBJ2-7, reads KAGVTQTPRYLIKTRGQQVTLSCSPISGHRSVSWYQQTPGQGLQFLFEYFSETQRNKGNFPGRFSGRQFSNSRSEMNVSTLELGDSALYLCASRADRANEQYFGPGTRLTVT.

CDR3 in DNA: TGTGCCAGCAGTTTTCAGGCGGGAGGGTCATACAATGAGCAGTTCTTC. Its translation: CASSFQAGGSYNEQFF. The gene calls are TRBV27 and TRBJ2-1; 9 positions agree with TRBD2. The CDR3 runs to 16 residues. Trimming cost V 3 bases and J 4 bases; bases outside gene matches: 7. Germline assignment: CDR1 MNHEY and CDR2 SMNVEV (reference sequence).

This chain links TRBV5-1 with TRBJ2-5; a weak D match, TRBD2 (5 bases). V lost 5 bases and J 4 bases, leaving 21 bases between the germline ends. This CDR3 is 16 amino acids long. From germline, CDR1 is SGHRS and CDR2 YFSETQ. This CDR3 reads CASRFSQGERSETQYF. The CDR3 DNA is TGCGCCAGCAGATTCTCCCAAGGAGAGCGGTCAGAGACCCAGTACTTC. The full variable domain, completed using reference TRBV5-1 and TRBJ2-5, is KAGVTQTPRYLIKTRGQQVTLSCSPISGHRSVSWYQQTPGQGLQFLFEYFSETQRNKGNFPGRFSGRQFSNSRSEMNVSTLELGDSALYLCASRFSQGERSETQYFGPGTRLLVL.

This clone has just a few counts. The CDR3 here is CASKLGQGNGYTF. CDR3 nucleotide sequence: TGTGCCAGCAAACTCGGACAGGGGAACGGCTACACCTTC. This sequence joins TRBV6-1 and TRBJ1-2, with 9 bases lining up with TRBD1. V was clipped by 7 bases and J by 8 bases; unmatched bases: 8. The germline V gene has CDR1 MNHNS and CDR2 SASEGT. The CDR3 extends over 13 amino acids.

V and J are TRBV5-1 and TRBJ2-5, with D hard to call. The V end was cut by 0 bases, the J end by 1 base, with 4 bases between. CDR3 length: 13 amino acids. Looked up from germline, CDR1 is SGHRS and CDR2 is YFSETQ. For the CDR3, the DNA is TGCGCCAGCAGCTTGGTTCGCCAAGAGACCCAGTACTTC. Translated: CASSLVRQETQYF.

The chain employs TRBV11-2 and TRBJ1-2; tentatively, D is TRBD1 (5 bases). Germline V gene sequence: CDR1 SGHAT, CDR2 FQNNGV. V was pared by 6 bases and J by 6 bases, with 17 bases between. The CDR3 is made up of 14 amino acids. As DNA, the CDR3 is TGTGCCAGCAGTCCAGGGAGGGTATCGGATGGCTACACCTTC. Residues: CASSPGRVSDGYTF.

The V gene is TRBV5-1, the J gene TRBJ2-1; 7 nucleotides align to TRBD2. The CDR3 loop spans 14 amino acids. With V trimmed by 0 bases and J by 5 bases, 2 bases remained unmatched. Germline values: CDR1 SGHRS, CDR2 YFSETQ. In nucleotides, the CDR3 is TGCGCCAGCAGCTTGGGAGGGACTAACAATGAGCAGTTCTTC. It is translated as CASSLGGTNNEQFF.

The chain uses TRBV5-6 and TRBJ1-3; D perhaps matches TRBD1 (6 bases). The CDR3 runs to 14 residues. Germline CDR1 and CDR2: SGHDT and YYEEEE. V was pared by 2 bases and J by 4 bases, with 10 bases between. CDR3: CASSLQGAGNTIYF. The CDR3 region has the DNA TGTGCCAGCAGCTTACAGGGCGCGGGAAACACCATATATTTT.

CDR3 sequence reads: CASSVDPEETQYF. CDR3 nucleotide sequence: TGTGCCAGCAGCGTGGACCCTGAGGAGACCCAGTACTTC. The genes are TRBV5-5 and TRBJ2-5, with D unresolved. Germline V lookup: CDR1 SGHKS, CDR2 YYEKEE (reference sequence). The CDR3 runs 13 residues. The V end lost 4 bases, the J end lost 5 bases, and 12 bases lay between the germline ends.

V gene TRBV5-1 combines with J gene TRBJ1-2; 9 bases map to TRBD1. The CDR3 consists of 14 residues. Germline V gene lookup returns CDR1 SGHRS and CDR2 YFSETQ. Germline trimming cut 4 bases from V and 1 base from J; bases unmatched to any gene: 2. CDR3 sequence (DNA): TGCGCCAGCAGCCCGGGACAGGGTAACTATGGCTACACCTTC. It specifies CASSPGQGNYGYTF.

J is TRBJ2-5 and V is TRBV30; no clear D. Trimming cost V 0 bases and J 4 bases, with 18 bases left between them. The CDR3 is made up of 16 amino acids. Germline V gene data show CDR1 as GTSNPN and CDR2 as SVGIG (reference sequence). The CDR3 is CAWSVGSQVETETQYF. The CDR3 DNA is TGTGCCTGGAGTGTCGGGTCTCAAGTGGAAACAGAGACCCAGTACTTC.

This clone has a handful of counts. The rearrangement uses TRBV6-1 and TRBJ1-5, with D possibly matching TRBD1 (5 bases). This CDR3 has 13 residues. Germline lookup yields CDR1 MNHNS and CDR2 SASEGT. Trimming left V 7 bases short and J 4 bases short, with 11 bases between. The CDR3 reads CASTLGQNQPQHF. CDR3 sequence (DNA): TGTGCCAGCACCCTGGGGCAAAATCAGCCCCAGCATTTT.